Below are 30 T cell receptor beta chains sequenced from a single sample in a study of follicular helper T cells after annual influenza vaccination. Sequencing used immunoSEQ multiplex PCR; TCRdb keeps in-frame clones, though not all of them. The sample holds roughly 5,400 clones; approximately 85% are singletons and the top ten take more than 0.85%. Noted time point: 2015-2016 season, pre-vaccination. This specimen was CXCR5+ CD38- circulating T follicular helper cells from blood, taken on the day of influenza vaccination. Subset specified: circulating Tfh, non-naive CD4+CXCR5+PD-1+ (ICOS+CD38+ or ICOS-CD38-). Every receptor here comes from an adult who received the influenza vaccine.

In its sample, this clone was seen once. The rearrangement joins TRBV7-9 to TRBJ1-3; D may be TRBD1 (6 bases). The germline CDR1 and CDR2 sequences are SEHNR and FQNEAQ (reference sequence). CDR3 length equals 15 residues. V lost 2 bases and J lost 2, with 10 bases in between. The CDR3 DNA reads as TGTGCCAGCAGCTTAAGAGGGGGGGCTGGAAACACCATATATTTT. This codes for CASSLRGGAGNTIYF.

The chain has TRBV7-3 and TRBJ2-3; the match to TRBD2 covers 7 bases. This CDR3 has 14 amino acids. V was pared by 1 base and J by 4 bases, with 2 bases of the junction left unmatched. Germline V gives CDR1 SGHTA, CDR2 FQGTGA. The CDR3 DNA sequence: TGTGCCAGCAGCTTAATGGCGGGGGCAGATACGCAGTATTTT. It specifies CASSLMAGADTQYF.

The chain links TRBV7-2 to TRBJ2-2; 11 bases agree with TRBD2. Germline trimming cut 10 bases from V and 7 bases from J; bases unmatched to any gene: 5. The CDR3 runs 13 residues. In germline, CDR1 is SGHTA, CDR2 FQGNSA. The CDR3 DNA reads TGTGCCACCTTAGCGGGAGGGATCGGGGAGCTGTTTTTT. Protein product: CATLAGGIGELFF.

This chain joins TRBV28 and TRBJ1-2; D ambiguous. The V and J ends lost 6 bases and 3 bases respectively, with 14 bases between them. Germline values: CDR1 MDHEN, CDR2 SYDVKM. The CDR3 totals 14 residues. As DNA, the CDR3 is TGTGCCAGCAGACCCCCGAGTTTTTACTATGGCTACACCTTC. Translating gives CASRPPSFYYGYTF.

The chain has TRBV4-1 and TRBJ2-7; D might be TRBD2 (5 bases). Deletions cut 4 bases from V and 2 bases from J, with 12 bases between. This CDR3 has 14 residues. Germline lookup yields CDR1 MGHRA and CDR2 YSYEKL. The CDR3 nucleotides read TGCGCCAGCAGCCCGAGGACGGGAACCTACGAGCAGTACTTC. It is translated as CASSPRTGTYEQYF.

The chain carries TRBV7-8 and TRBJ2-5; possibly TRBD2 for D (6 bases). Per the germline V gene, CDR1 is SGHVS and CDR2 is FQNEAQ. Trimming removed 5 bases at V and 0 bases at J, with 10 bases between. The length of the CDR3 is 14 residues. CDR3 sequence reads: CASSGRGYQETQYF. DNA for the CDR3: TGTGCCAGCAGCGGACGGGGGTACCAAGAGACCCAGTACTTC.

This clone was detected only a few times. CDR3: CASSLVGIDGNTQYF. CDR3 nucleotides: TGTGCCAGCAGCTTGGTCGGGATAGACGGCAATACGCAGTATTTT. The V gene is TRBV5-6, the J gene TRBJ2-3, with D possibly matching TRBD2 (5 bases). CDR1 and CDR2 from the germline V gene are SGHDT and YYEEEE. Trimming stripped 0 bases from V and 7 bases from J, with 15 bases between. The CDR3 loop spans 15 amino acids.

In DNA, the CDR3 is TGTGCCAGCAGGGGAGGGGCGACTAGCGGGAGGAGCGAGCAGTTCTTC. Amino acids: CASRGGATSGRSEQFF. The rearrangement links TRBV2 to TRBJ2-1; 13 bases agree with TRBD2. Germline V CDR1 and CDR2: SNHLY, FYNNEI. The junction had 12 bases not matched to a gene; V was cut back by 6 bases and J by 10 bases. The CDR3 is 16 amino acids.

The genes are TRBV28 and TRBJ2-3, with TRBD2 matching 15 bases. The CDR3 sequence is 19 residues long. Germline CDR1 is MDHEN and CDR2 is SYDVKM. The V and J ends lost 5 bases and 2 bases, in that order; junction bases with no gene match: 11. CDR3 sequence reads: CASSAGLAGGRGDTDTQYF. The DNA for the CDR3 is TGTGCCAGCAGTGCAGGACTAGCGGGAGGGCGGGGCGACACAGATACGCAGTATTTT.

Here the CDR3 DNA reads TGTGCCAGCAGGACAGCTTCAACTAATGAAAAACTGTTTTTT. Translated, it gives CASRTASTNEKLFF. This rearrangement joins TRBV19 to TRBJ1-4; possible D gene TRBD1, 6 bases. With 9 bases removed from V and 0 bases from J, the gap between germline ends came to 11 bases. The CDR3 covers 14 residues. Germline CDR1 and CDR2: LNHDA and SQIVND (reference sequence).

V and J are TRBV25-1 and TRBJ1-1, with no clear D. The CDR3 extends over 14 amino acids. Germline assignment: CDR1 MGHDK and CDR2 SYGVNS. Trimming removed 4 bases at V and 2 bases at J, with 11 bases between. The CDR3 nucleotides read TGTGCCAGCAGTGGGTTGGTGGACAACACTGAAGCTTTCTTT. This sequence encodes CASSGLVDNTEAFF.

The chain has TRBV10-3 and TRBJ2-1; 14 nucleotides align to TRBD2. CDR1 and CDR2 (germline): ENHRY, SYGVKD. This CDR3 contains 15 residues. With 6 bases clipped from V and 7 bases from J, the junction kept 5 bases outside the gene matches. The CDR3 spells CAIRGLAGDSNEQFF. In DNA, the CDR3 is TGTGCCATCAGGGGACTAGCGGGAGACTCAAATGAGCAGTTCTTC.

This chain links TRBV7-9 with TRBJ2-2, with unresolved D. The CDR3 totals 15 residues. Germline V gene sequence: CDR1 SEHNR, CDR2 FQNEAQ (reference sequence). V lost 5 bases, J lost 2 bases, and 12 bases lay in between. CDR3 nucleotides: TGTGCCAGCAGCCCCCGACAATCAAACACCGGGGAGCTGTTTTTT. Translated: CASSPRQSNTGELFF.

V and J are TRBV6-5 and TRBJ2-2; tentative D call: TRBD2 (5 bases). There are 16 residues in the CDR3. The V gene lost 4 bases and the J gene lost 7 bases, with 19 bases spanning the gap. Germline V gives CDR1 MNHEY, CDR2 SVGAGI. Here the CDR3 reads CASSSLQFSRGGELFF. The CDR3 DNA sequence: TGTGCCAGCAGTTCGCTGCAGTTTTCCCGGGGCGGGGAGCTGTTTTTT.

V and J are TRBV9 and TRBJ1-4; D remains unclear. V was trimmed by 0 bases and J by 10 bases, leaving 7 bases between them. Germline V CDR1 and CDR2: SGDLS, YYNGEE. The CDR3 covers 12 residues. CDR3 region: CASSVESGKLFF. In DNA, the CDR3 is TGTGCCAGCAGCGTAGAATCGGGAAAACTGTTTTTT.

This chain connects TRBV5-1 to TRBJ1-1; D gene uncertain. V was pared by 0 bases and J by 0 bases, with 9 bases between. Germline assignment: CDR1 SGHRS and CDR2 YFSETQ. The CDR3 covers 15 residues. The CDR3 sequence: CASSLAGDLNTEAFF. Here the CDR3 DNA reads TGCGCCAGCAGCTTGGCCGGGGATCTGAACACTGAAGCTTTCTTT.

This clone was seen just once. The rearrangement links TRBV5-1 to TRBJ2-7, with D perhaps assigned TRBD1 or TRBD2 (5 bases each). Trimming left V 8 bases short and J 4 bases short, with 22 bases between. Looked up from germline, CDR1 is SGHRS and CDR2 is YFSETQ. The CDR3 length is 15 residues. CDR3 sequence reads: CASKTGPTGLYEQYF. DNA of the CDR3: TGCGCCAGTAAGACGGGACCGACGGGGTTATACGAGCAGTACTTC. Combining the CDR3 with reference TRBV5-1 and TRBJ2-7 gives the whole variable domain KAGVTQTPRYLIKTRGQQVTLSCSPISGHRSVSWYQQTPGQGLQFLFEYFSETQRNKGNFPGRFSGRQFSNSRSEMNVSTLELGDSALYLCASKTGPTGLYEQYFGPGTRLTVT.

The chain recombines TRBV19 with TRBJ2-3; D possibly corresponds to TRBD1 (6 bases). The germline V and J ends were trimmed by 4 bases and 2 bases, with 10 bases remaining between them. Per the germline V gene, CDR1 is LNHDA and CDR2 is SQIVND (reference sequence). The CDR3 runs 14 residues. CDR3 bases: TGTGCCAGTAGTACGGGACACTTCACAGATACGCAGTATTTT. Translation gives CASSTGHFTDTQYF.

This chain joins TRBV30 and TRBJ2-2; tentatively, D is TRBD2 (6 bases). The CDR3 is 15 amino acids. The germline CDR1 and CDR2 sequences are GTSNPN and SVGIG (reference sequence). V gave up 5 bases and J gave up 9 bases, with 22 bases separating them. CDR3 protein: CAWEPQLGGARELFF. CDR3 in DNA: TGTGCCTGGGAGCCCCAGCTGGGGGGAGCACGGGAGCTGTTTTTT.

The gene calls are TRBV4-2 and TRBJ2-3; 8 nucleotides match TRBD2. Trimming took 1 base from V and 3 from J; bases not matched to a gene: 12. This CDR3 region has 18 residues. In germline, CDR1 is LGHNA, CDR2 YNFKEQ. CDR3 sequence: CASSQGPGGGRQTDTQYF. In nucleotides, the CDR3 is TGTGCCAGCAGCCAAGGACCCGGGGGCGGGAGGCAAACAGATACGCAGTATTTT.

With respect to this clone: Other nucleotide sequences in the sample specify the same CDR3. This sequence joins TRBV2 and TRBJ2-1, with D possibly matching TRBD2 (7 bases). The CDR3 runs to 15 residues. From germline, CDR1 is SNHLY and CDR2 FYNNEI. The V end lost 11 bases, the J end lost 5 bases, and 22 bases lay between the germline ends. This CDR3 reads CAVGGGLASNNEQFF. The CDR3 DNA reads as TGTGCCGTGGGGGGGGGCCTAGCGTCTAACAATGAGCAGTTCTTC.

This chain joins TRBV5-1 and TRBJ2-1; possible D gene TRBD1, 6 bases. CDR1 and CDR2 (germline): SGHRS, YFSETQ. V was cut by 4 bases and J by 5 bases, with 16 bases left in between. The CDR3 sequence is 15 residues long. Here the CDR3 reads CASSPDRLRNNEQFF. DNA of the CDR3: TGCGCCAGCAGCCCCGACAGGCTAAGGAACAATGAGCAGTTCTTC.

The J gene is TRBJ2-1, the V gene TRBV5-1; no firm D call. CDR3 length: 15 residues. Germline loops: CDR1 SGHRS, CDR2 YFSETQ. The V gene lost 4 bases and the J gene lost 2 bases, with 13 bases spanning the gap. The CDR3 region has the DNA TGCGCCAGCAGCCTAAACTGGGAAGCCTACAATGAGCAGTTCTTC. This sequence encodes CASSLNWEAYNEQFF.

The CDR3 protein is CASSRGQVSTDTQYF. In DNA, the CDR3 is TGTGCCAGCAGTAGGGGACAGGTTAGCACAGATACGCAGTATTTT. This chain links TRBV6-5 with TRBJ2-3; TRBD1 matches at 8 bases. Germline V gene sequence: CDR1 MNHEY, CDR2 SVGAGI. J was trimmed by 0 bases and V by 5 bases; bases with no gene match: 4. The CDR3 sequence is 15 residues long.

This rearrangement joins TRBV5-4 to TRBJ1-2; maybe TRBD1 (6 bases). Trimming stripped 0 bases from V and 2 bases from J, with 11 bases between. Looked up from germline, CDR1 is SGHNT and CDR2 is YYREEE (reference sequence). The length of the CDR3 is 15 residues. The CDR3 reads CASSLAGGGNYGYTF. The DNA of the CDR3 is TGTGCCAGCAGCTTGGCGGGAGGGGGGAACTATGGCTACACCTTC. The full variable domain, with the rest looked up from reference TRBV5-4 and TRBJ1-2, is ETGVTQSPTHLIKTRGQQVTLRCSSQSGHNTVSWYQQALGQGPQFIFQYYREEENGRGNFPPRFSGLQFPNYSSELNVNALELDDSALYLCASSLAGGGNYGYTFGSGTRLTVV.

The chain combines TRBV10-3 with TRBJ2-3; the match to TRBD2 covers 13 bases. The CDR3 runs to 14 residues. Trimming at V came to 6 bases and at J to 4 bases, leaving 1 base not matched to a gene. Per the germline V gene, CDR1 is ENHRY and CDR2 is SYGVKD. Written as DNA, the CDR3 is TGTGCCATCAGCGGACTAGCGGGAGCAGATACGCAGTATTTT. This sequence encodes CAISGLAGADTQYF.

This chain joins TRBV11-3 and TRBJ1-1, with 7 nucleotides matching TRBD1. V shed 5 bases and J 3 bases; nucleotides not matched to a gene: 3. The CDR3 is 13 amino acids. Germline loops: CDR1 SGHNT, CDR2 YENEEA. CDR3 sequence: CASSTTGDTEAFF. The CDR3 DNA reads as TGTGCCAGCAGCACTACAGGGGACACTGAAGCTTTCTTT.

V gene TRBV15 combines with J gene TRBJ2-5; 8 bases are a match to TRBD1. Germline loops: CDR1 LNHNV, CDR2 YYDKDF (reference sequence). The length of the CDR3 is 13 residues. J gave up 5 bases and V 6 bases, and 5 bases lay outside the gene matches. The CDR3 DNA follows: TGTGCCACCAGTCCTCAGGGGGCCGAGACCCAGTACTTC. As protein: CATSPQGAETQYF.

The chain has TRBV30 and TRBJ2-3, with 10 bases identical to TRBD2. Germline loops: CDR1 GTSNPN, CDR2 SVGIG (reference sequence). The CDR3 is made up of 12 amino acids. With V trimmed by 4 bases and J by 9 bases, 4 bases remained unmatched. The CDR3 nucleotides are TGTGCCTGGATGGGTAGCGGGGGGACGCAGTATTTT. It codes for CAWMGSGGTQYF.

This clone appeared a single time. The V and J genes are TRBV7-3 and TRBJ2-3; D unresolved. The CDR3 sequence is 13 residues long. Per the germline V gene, CDR1 is SGHTA and CDR2 is FQGTGA. V gave up 5 bases and J gave up 6 bases, with 12 bases separating them. DNA for the CDR3: TGTGCCAGCAGCCCCACCCGACTTGATACGCAGTATTTT. This gives the protein CASSPTRLDTQYF.